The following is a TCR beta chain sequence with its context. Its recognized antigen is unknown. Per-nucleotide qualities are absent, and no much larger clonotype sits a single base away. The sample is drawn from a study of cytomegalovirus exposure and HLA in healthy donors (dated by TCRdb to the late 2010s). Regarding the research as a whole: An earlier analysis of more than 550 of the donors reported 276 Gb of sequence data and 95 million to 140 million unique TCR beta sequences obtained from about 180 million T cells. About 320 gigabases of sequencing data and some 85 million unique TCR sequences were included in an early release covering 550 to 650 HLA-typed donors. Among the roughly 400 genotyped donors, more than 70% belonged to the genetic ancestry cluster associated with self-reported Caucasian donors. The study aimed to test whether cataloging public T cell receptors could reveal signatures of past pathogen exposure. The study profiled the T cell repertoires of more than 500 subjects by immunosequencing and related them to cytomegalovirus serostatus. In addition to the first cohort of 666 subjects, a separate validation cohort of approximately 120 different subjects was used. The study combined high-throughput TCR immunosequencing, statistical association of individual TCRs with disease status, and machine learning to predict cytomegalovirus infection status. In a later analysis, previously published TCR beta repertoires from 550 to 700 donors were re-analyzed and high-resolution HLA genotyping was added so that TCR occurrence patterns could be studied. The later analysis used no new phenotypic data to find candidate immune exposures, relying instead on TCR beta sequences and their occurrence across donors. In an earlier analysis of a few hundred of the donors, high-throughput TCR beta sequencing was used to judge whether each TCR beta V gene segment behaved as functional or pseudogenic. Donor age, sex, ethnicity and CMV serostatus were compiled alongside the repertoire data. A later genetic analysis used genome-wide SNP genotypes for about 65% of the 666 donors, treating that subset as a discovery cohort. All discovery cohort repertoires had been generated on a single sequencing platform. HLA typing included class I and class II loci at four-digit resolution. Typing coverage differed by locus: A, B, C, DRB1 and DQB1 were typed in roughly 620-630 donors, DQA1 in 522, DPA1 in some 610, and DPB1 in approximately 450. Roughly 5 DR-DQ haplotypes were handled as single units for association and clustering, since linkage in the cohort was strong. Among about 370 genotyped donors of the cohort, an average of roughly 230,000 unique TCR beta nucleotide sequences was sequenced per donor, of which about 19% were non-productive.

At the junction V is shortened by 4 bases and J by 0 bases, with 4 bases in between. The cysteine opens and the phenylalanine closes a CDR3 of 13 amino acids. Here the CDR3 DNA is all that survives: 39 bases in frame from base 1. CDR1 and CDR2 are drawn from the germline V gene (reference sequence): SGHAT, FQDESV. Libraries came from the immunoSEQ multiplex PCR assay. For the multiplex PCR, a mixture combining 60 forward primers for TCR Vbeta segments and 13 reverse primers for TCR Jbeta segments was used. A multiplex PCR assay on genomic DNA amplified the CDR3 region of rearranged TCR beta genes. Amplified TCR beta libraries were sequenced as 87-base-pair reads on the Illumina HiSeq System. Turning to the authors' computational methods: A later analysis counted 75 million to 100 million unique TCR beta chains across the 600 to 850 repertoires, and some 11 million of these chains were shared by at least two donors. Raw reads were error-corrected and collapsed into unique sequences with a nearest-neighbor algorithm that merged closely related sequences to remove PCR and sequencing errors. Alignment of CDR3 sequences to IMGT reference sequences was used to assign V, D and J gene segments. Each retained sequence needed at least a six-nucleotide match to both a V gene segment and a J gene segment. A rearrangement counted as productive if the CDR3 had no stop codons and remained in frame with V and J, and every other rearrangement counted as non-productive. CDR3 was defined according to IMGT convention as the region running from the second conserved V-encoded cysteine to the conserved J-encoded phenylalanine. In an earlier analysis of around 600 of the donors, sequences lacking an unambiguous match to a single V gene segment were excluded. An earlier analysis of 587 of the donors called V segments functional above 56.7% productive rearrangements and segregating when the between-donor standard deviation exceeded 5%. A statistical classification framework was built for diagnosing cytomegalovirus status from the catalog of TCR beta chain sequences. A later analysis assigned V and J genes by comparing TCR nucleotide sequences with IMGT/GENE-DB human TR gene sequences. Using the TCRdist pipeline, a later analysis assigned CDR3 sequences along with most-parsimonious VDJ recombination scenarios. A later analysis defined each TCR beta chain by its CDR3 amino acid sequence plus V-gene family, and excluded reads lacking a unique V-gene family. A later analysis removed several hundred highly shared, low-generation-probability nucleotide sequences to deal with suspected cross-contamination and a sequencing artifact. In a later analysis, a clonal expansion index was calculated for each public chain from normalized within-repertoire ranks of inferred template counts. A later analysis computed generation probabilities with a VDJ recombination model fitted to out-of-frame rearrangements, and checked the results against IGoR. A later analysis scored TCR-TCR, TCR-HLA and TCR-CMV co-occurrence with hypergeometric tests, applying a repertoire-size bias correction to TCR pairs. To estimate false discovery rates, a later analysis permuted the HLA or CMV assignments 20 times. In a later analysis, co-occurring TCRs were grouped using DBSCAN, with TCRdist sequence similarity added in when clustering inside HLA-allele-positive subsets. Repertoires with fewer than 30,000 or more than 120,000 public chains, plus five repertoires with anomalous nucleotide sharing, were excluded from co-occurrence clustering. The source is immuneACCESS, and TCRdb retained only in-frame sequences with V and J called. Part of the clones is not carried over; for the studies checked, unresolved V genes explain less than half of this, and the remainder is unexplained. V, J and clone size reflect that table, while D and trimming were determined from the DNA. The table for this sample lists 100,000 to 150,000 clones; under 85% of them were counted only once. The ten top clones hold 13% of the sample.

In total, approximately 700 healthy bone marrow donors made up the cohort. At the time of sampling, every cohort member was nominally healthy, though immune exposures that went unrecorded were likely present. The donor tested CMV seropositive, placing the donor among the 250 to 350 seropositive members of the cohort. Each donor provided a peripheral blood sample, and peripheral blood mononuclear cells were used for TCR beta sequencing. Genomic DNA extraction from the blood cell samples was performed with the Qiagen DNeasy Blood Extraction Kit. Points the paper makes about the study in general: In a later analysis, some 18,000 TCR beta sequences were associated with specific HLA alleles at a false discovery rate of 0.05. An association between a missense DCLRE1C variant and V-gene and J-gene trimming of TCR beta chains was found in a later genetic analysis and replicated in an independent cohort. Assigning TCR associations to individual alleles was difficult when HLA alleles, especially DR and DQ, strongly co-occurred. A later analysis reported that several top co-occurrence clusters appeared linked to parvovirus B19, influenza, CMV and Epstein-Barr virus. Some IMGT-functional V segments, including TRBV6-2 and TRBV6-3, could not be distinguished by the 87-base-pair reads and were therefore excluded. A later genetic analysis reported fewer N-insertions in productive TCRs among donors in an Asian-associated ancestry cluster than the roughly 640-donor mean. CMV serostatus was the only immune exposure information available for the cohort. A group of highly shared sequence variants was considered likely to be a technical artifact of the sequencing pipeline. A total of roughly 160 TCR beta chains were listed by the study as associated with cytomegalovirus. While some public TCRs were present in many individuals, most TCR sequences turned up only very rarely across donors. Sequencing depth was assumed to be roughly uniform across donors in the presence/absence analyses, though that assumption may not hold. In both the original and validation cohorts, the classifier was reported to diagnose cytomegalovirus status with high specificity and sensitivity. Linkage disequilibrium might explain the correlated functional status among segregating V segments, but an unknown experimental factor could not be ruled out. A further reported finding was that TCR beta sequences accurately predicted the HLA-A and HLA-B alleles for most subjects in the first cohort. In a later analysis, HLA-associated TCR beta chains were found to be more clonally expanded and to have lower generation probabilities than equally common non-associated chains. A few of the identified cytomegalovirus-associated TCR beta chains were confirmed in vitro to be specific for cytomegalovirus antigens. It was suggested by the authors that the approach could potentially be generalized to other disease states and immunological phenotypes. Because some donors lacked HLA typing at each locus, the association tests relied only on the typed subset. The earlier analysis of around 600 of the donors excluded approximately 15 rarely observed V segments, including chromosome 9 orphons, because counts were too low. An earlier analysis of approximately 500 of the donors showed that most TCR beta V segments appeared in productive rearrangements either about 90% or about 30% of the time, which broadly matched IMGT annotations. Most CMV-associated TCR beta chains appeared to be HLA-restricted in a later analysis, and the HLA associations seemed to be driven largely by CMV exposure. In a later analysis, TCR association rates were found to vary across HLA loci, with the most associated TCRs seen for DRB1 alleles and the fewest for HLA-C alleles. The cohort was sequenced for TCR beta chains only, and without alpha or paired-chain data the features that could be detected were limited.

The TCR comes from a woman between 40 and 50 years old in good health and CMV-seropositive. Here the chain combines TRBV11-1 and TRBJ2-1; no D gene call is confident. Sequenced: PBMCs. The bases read TGTGCCAGCAGCTCGAGCTCCTACAATGAGCAGTTCTTC. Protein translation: CASSSSSYNEQFF.